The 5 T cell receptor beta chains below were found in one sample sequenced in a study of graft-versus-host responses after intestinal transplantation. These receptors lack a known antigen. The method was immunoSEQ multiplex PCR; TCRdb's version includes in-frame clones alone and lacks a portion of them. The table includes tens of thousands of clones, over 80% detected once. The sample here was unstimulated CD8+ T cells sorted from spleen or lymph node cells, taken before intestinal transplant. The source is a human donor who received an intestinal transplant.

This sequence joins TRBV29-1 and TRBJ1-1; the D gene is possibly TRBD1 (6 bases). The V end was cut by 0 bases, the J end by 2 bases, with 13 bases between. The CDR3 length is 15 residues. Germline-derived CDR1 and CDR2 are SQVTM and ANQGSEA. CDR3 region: CSVEEVGASNTEAFF. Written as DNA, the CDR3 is TGCAGCGTTGAAGAGGTGGGGGCCTCTAACACTGAAGCTTTCTTT.

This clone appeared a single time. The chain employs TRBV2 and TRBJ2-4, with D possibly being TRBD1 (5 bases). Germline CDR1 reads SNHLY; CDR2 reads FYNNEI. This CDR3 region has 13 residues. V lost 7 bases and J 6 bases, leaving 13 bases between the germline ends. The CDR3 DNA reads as TGTGCCAGCACCCAGGGTTTAAGAAACATTCAGTACTTC. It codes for CASTQGLRNIQYF.

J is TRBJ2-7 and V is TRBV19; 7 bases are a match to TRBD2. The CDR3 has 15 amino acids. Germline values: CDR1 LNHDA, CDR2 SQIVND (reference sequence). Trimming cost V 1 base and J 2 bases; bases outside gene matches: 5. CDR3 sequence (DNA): TGTGCCAGTAGTATAGGACCGGGAGGCACCTACGAGCAGTACTTC. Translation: CASSIGPGGTYEQYF.

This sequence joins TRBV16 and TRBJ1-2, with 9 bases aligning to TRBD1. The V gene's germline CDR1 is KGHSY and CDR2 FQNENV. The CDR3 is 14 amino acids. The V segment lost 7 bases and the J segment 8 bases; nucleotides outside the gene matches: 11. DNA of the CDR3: TGTGCCAGCACGGGAAGGACAGGGGATGGAGGCTACACCTTC. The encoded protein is CASTGRTGDGGYTF.

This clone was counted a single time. The CDR3, as DNA: TGTGCCAGCAGCTACACAGGGGACGAGCAGTACTTC. Amino acid sequence: CASSYTGDEQYF. This chain connects TRBV27 to TRBJ2-7, with 7 positions matching TRBD1. The germline V gene has CDR1 MNHEY and CDR2 SMNVEV (reference sequence). The CDR3 has 12 amino acids. V lost 6 bases, J lost 5 bases, and 4 bases stayed unmatched.